This TCR beta chain was captured by sequencing in a study of T cells in localized non-small cell lung cancer. Notes on the study in general: Analysis by sequencing included only one tumor region, so heterogeneity remains possible.

Germline CDR1 SGHTA, CDR2 FQGNSA. Trimming at V came to 5 bases and at J to 3 bases, leaving 6 bases not matched to a gene. The CDR3 covers 14 residues. Here immunoSEQ multiplex PCR was the method, and the copy in TCRdb shows in-frame clones only, minus some. Of 30,000 to 45,000 clones in the sample, 65% to 90% were seen once. This clone was observed a few times. Its antigen is currently unknown. This specimen was peripheral blood mononuclear cells, taken before any cancer treatment. The rearrangement uses TRBV7-2 and TRBJ1-1; 7 bases match TRBD1. This TCR derives from a male donor older than 55 with stage II lung adenocarcinoma. The CDR3 region has the DNA TGTGCCAGCAGCACCTACAGGGGAGACACTGAAGCTTTCTTT. It yields the protein CASSTYRGDTEAFF.